This TCR beta chain was observed in a study of cytotoxic CD8 clonotypes in ibrutinib-treated CLL (dated by TCRdb to the early 2020s). General notes on the study: The cohort included roughly 15 treatment-naive and 11 to 12 relapsed/refractory patients; about 18 were IGHV unmutated. An average of approximately 260,000 productive templates and 94,082 productive rearrangements was obtained per sample. Every remission and progressive disease sample was obtained while ibrutinib was still being received by the patients. Partial responses were observed in about 24 patients and complete responses in 2; after a median follow-up of 68 months, remission was maintained in approximately 15 patients and progression was observed in roughly 12. The response samples were drawn at a median of around eleven months into treatment, with a range of about 6 to 36 months. Cryopreserved peripheral blood mononuclear cells were collected before treatment, at response, and at either disease progression or sustained remission. Of the 90 or so participants in the trial, about 25 had longitudinal samples available. Broader findings and caveats from the paper: Public clonotypes were rare and either contracted or stayed stable during treatment, and the rise in clonality at ibrutinib response reflected the expansion of private clonotypes. Baseline clonality exceeded that of age-matched healthy donors and correlated strongly with circulating CD8+ T-cell counts. Clonality increased at ibrutinib response, stayed stable in sustained remission, and fell back toward baseline at progression. Sustained-remission and progressing patients did not have matched sampling times, and lymph node repertoires were not examined.

Based on the germline V gene (reference sequence), the CDR1 and CDR2 sequences are MNHEY and SMNVEV. After removal of 0 bases from V and 3 bases from J, the junction retains 0 bases not matched to a gene. The CDR3 starts with the cysteine, ends with the phenylalanine, and has 14 residues. Here the CDR3 DNA is all that survives: 42 bases in frame from base 1. This clone came up a few times. The specificity of this receptor is unknown. One base away there is no much larger clone; base qualities are not given. What the time point label conveys for this sample: more than 10 months on ibrutinib. For TCR beta library preparation, roughly 2 micrograms of genomic DNA was extracted from cryopreserved PBMCs. Longitudinal blood samples from CLL patients receiving ibrutinib monotherapy were subjected to high-throughput TCR beta sequencing. The patients were enrolled in a single-center, open-label phase 2 trial of ibrutinib monotherapy.

Each clonotype received, on average, about 10x coverage in deep resolution sequencing performed on a MiSeq, where the target depth lay between 1 in 1 million and 1 in 200,000 T cells. TCR beta libraries were generated with the immunoSEQ hsTCRB Kit. The original methods were these. ImmunoSEQ Data Assistant and ImmunoSEQ Analyzer were used for data analysis, and V, D and J genes were assigned according to IMGT definitions. Clonality, with values ranging from 0 to 1, was calculated as one minus the normalized Shannon entropy of productive rearrangement frequencies. Only overrepresented clonotypes making up at least 0.05% of the repertoire of each patient were included in the public clonotype analysis. Fewer than 15 repertoires from age-matched healthy donors, obtained from immuneACCESS, served as clonality controls. Imported from immuneACCESS, the table was reduced by TCRdb to in-frame sequences with V and J called. These copies leave out some clones; in studies compared against another copy, an unresolved V gene accounts for under half, and the cause of the remainder is not known. The DNA was the basis for D and trimming; V, J and clone size are from that table. Across this sample there are over 120,000 clones, with around three quarters seen only once. The leading ten clones occupy 9.5% to 15% of the sample.

The receptor was derived from a human donor with chronic lymphocytic leukemia. The sample was PBMCs, taken after 12 months of ibrutinib treatment. The rearrangement combines TRBV27 with TRBJ2-7; 9 bases in the middle match TRBD1. The CDR3 protein: CASSLSTGGYEQYF. The sequence in DNA is TGTGCCAGCAGTTTATCGACAGGGGGCTACGAGCAGTACTTC.